In its sample, the clone carrying this TCR beta chain was seen a few times. Its antigen is unknown. Regarding time point: newly diagnosed GD, antithyroid drugs for less than 3 months. Extracted RNA from PBMCs served as the source of the TCR library. Graves' disease diagnosis used American Thyroid Association guidelines. Germline-derived CDR1 and CDR2 are MNHEY and SMNVEV (reference sequence). CDR3 length: 15 amino acids. The V and J ends lost 6 bases and 6 bases, in that order; junction bases with no gene match: 12. Building of the TCR beta libraries involved iRepertoire HTBI primers and Arm-PCR of CDR3 regions. MiXCR, applied by TCRdb to the multiplex PCR reads, yields one record per CDR3 protein. This sample has a few hundred thousand distinct CDR3 sequences, with over 15% found just once. The data were taken from a study of regulatory T cells in long-lasting Graves disease. Regarding the study as a whole: Persistent Graves' patients showed less TCR diversity than newly diagnosed patients showed.

The sample also formed part of further work on T cells in Graves' hyperthyroidism and ophthalmopathy. This second study says: During a first-round RT-PCR of the TCR CDR3, the HTBI primer set was used.

V gene TRBV27 combines with J gene TRBJ2-7; 9 nucleotides line up with TRBD1. Sequenced material: peripheral blood mononuclear cells (PBMCs), taken at new diagnosis, from a patient treated with antithyroid drugs. The TCR comes from a middle-aged man with Graves disease. CDR3: CASSPAGTGFREQYF. CDR3 sequence (DNA): TGTGCCAGCAGCCCTGCCGGGACAGGGTTTCGCGAGCAGTACTTC.